What follows are 28 T cell receptor beta chains derived from one specimen sequenced in a study of blood T cell repertoires in COVID-19 (TCRdb year 2020). The library came from the immunoSEQ multiplex PCR assay. Not all clones reach the TCRdb copy of this immuneACCESS table, which keeps in-frame sequences only. Checked studies attribute under half of the gap to unresolved V genes and leave the rest unexplained. The table for this sample lists thousands of clones; about nine tenths of them were counted only once. Of the sample, under 20% falls within the top ten clones. The specimen was peripheral blood. The receptors here all came from a human donor in a cohort sampled during active COVID-19.

The rearrangement uses TRBV5-4 and TRBJ1-2; D gene unclear. Germline V gene data show CDR1 as SGHNT and CDR2 as YYREEE (reference sequence). The germline V and J ends were trimmed by 4 bases and 8 bases, with 18 bases remaining between them. The CDR3 covers 14 residues. CDR3: CASSRSPEERGYTF. CDR3 nucleotides: TGTGCCAGCAGCCGCAGCCCCGAAGAGAGGGGCTACACCTTC. Together with reference TRBV5-4 and TRBJ1-2, the CDR3 gives the full variable domain: ETGVTQSPTHLIKTRGQQVTLRCSSQSGHNTVSWYQQALGQGPQFIFQYYREEENGRGNFPPRFSGLQFPNYSSELNVNALELDDSALYLCASSRSPEERGYTFGSGTRLTVV.

V usage is TRBV9 and J usage is TRBJ1-1; D not resolved. The ends were cut back, 7 bases at V and 7 bases at J, with 14 bases in the middle. Germline V gives CDR1 SGDLS, CDR2 YYNGEE. The CDR3 has 12 residues. CDR3 residues: CASGSWAGEAFF. CDR3 sequence (DNA): TGTGCCAGCGGCTCCTGGGCCGGTGAAGCTTTCTTT.

The genes are TRBV21-1 and TRBJ2-7; TRBD1 is the table's D call, not checked against the DNA. TRBV21-1 is noted as a pseudogene. There are 18 residues in the CDR3. CDR3 loop: CASSKVLSYGQGAYEQYF. Written as DNA, the CDR3 is TGTGCCAGCAGCAAAGTCTTAAGTTACGGACAGGGAGCCTACGAGCAGTACTTC.

The chain combines TRBV5-4 with TRBJ2-3; D is perhaps TRBD1 (6 bases). The CDR3 is made up of 14 amino acids. With 1 base removed from V and 2 bases from J, the gap between germline ends came to 8 bases. CDR1 is SGHNT and CDR2 is YYREEE in the germline V gene (reference sequence). CDR3 coding DNA: TGTGCCAGCAGCTTGAGGACAGACACAGATACGCAGTATTTT. As protein: CASSLRTDTDTQYF. Full variable domain (outside the CDR3, taken from reference TRBV5-4 and TRBJ2-3): ETGVTQSPTHLIKTRGQQVTLRCSSQSGHNTVSWYQQALGQGPQFIFQYYREEENGRGNFPPRFSGLQFPNYSSELNVNALELDDSALYLCASSLRTDTDTQYFGPGTRLTVL.

The rearrangement links TRBV6-6 to TRBJ2-7, with no clear D. In germline, CDR1 is MNHNY, CDR2 SVGAGI (reference sequence). The V gene lost 5 bases and the J gene lost 4 bases, with 9 bases spanning the gap. This CDR3 contains 12 residues. CDR3 in DNA: TGTGCCAGCAGTCCCAGTGTTTACGAGCAGTACTTC. Translation gives CASSPSVYEQYF.

The chain is built from TRBV14 and TRBJ2-1, with 8 bases aligning to TRBD1. The length of the CDR3 is 21 residues. The V and J ends lost 0 bases and 0 bases, in that order; junction bases with no gene match: 16. The germline gives CDR1 SGHDN, CDR2 FVKESK. The CDR3 is CASSQEKSGGVYRSSYNEQFF. CDR3 nucleotides: TGTGCCAGCAGCCAAGAAAAGTCAGGGGGCGTTTATCGGAGCTCCTACAATGAGCAGTTCTTC.

The chain couples TRBV2 to TRBJ2-1, with no clear D. V was cut by 4 bases and J by 10 bases, with 5 bases left in between. CDR1 is SNHLY and CDR2 is FYNNEI in the germline V gene. The CDR3 sequence is 10 residues long. In DNA, the CDR3 is TGTGCCAGCAGTGTACGGGAGCAGTTCTTC. The encoded protein is CASSVREQFF.

CDR3: CSASDRSQPQHF. CDR3 DNA sequence: TGCAGTGCTAGTGACAGGTCCCAGCCCCAGCATTTT. V and J are TRBV20-1 and TRBJ1-5; possibly TRBD1 for D (6 bases). V was clipped by 3 bases and J by 7 bases, with 10 bases between them. Germline CDR1 DFQATT, CDR2 SNEGSKA (reference sequence). The CDR3 runs 12 residues.

The rearrangement joins TRBV18 to TRBJ1-1, with D maybe TRBD1 (6 bases). This CDR3 comprises 15 residues. From germline, CDR1 is KGHSH and CDR2 LQKENI. V shed 2 bases and J shed 5 bases, with 15 bases lying between them. The CDR3 protein is CASSPKSGVGTEAFF. The CDR3 DNA is TGTGCCAGCTCACCAAAGTCAGGGGTTGGGACTGAAGCTTTCTTT.

The chain joins TRBV5-1 to TRBJ2-1; a possible D gene is TRBD1 (5 bases). The CDR3 consists of 14 residues. V was clipped by 3 bases and J by 0 bases, with 7 bases between them. Germline-derived CDR1 and CDR2 are SGHRS and YFSETQ. The CDR3 protein is CASSSTVSYNEQFF. As DNA, the CDR3 is TGCGCCAGCAGCTCGACAGTCTCCTACAATGAGCAGTTCTTC.

V and J are TRBV15 and TRBJ1-2; the D is unclear. V lost 1 base, J lost 3 bases, and 15 bases lay in between. The CDR3 is 16 residues long. Germline V gives CDR1 LNHNV, CDR2 YYDKDF (reference sequence). The CDR3 spells CATSRGAPYPDYGYTF. The CDR3 nucleotides read TGTGCCACCAGCAGAGGGGCACCTTACCCGGACTATGGCTACACCTTC.

This clone has only one observation. This chain links TRBV2 with TRBJ2-6; no clear D gene. Trimming shortened V by 3 bases and J by 0 bases, and 3 bases separated the two germline ends. The CDR3 contains 14 residues. Germline V lookup: CDR1 SNHLY, CDR2 FYNNEI. As DNA, the CDR3 is TGTGCCAGCAGTGAGCGCTCTGGGGCCAACGTCCTGACTTTC. This translates into CASSERSGANVLTF.

The chain has TRBV5-6 and TRBJ2-5, with 12 positions matching TRBD2. From germline, CDR1 is SGHDT and CDR2 YYEEEE. Trimming took 0 bases from V and 3 from J; bases not matched to a gene: 9. The CDR3 consists of 18 residues. Written as DNA, the CDR3 is TGTGCCAGCAGCTTGGGTCCCCCGACTAGCGGGGGAAAAGAGACCCAGTACTTC. This gives the protein CASSLGPPTSGGKETQYF.

The chain combines TRBV12-5 with TRBJ1-5; TRBD1 is a possible D gene (5 bases). CDR1 is LGHNT, CDR2 FRNRAP, per germline. The CDR3 runs 13 residues. With 3 bases removed from V and 7 bases from J, the gap between germline ends came to 10 bases. CDR3 sequence: CASGLQVVQPQHF. CDR3 DNA sequence: TGTGCTAGTGGTTTACAGGTTGTCCAGCCCCAGCATTTT. Full variable domain (outside the CDR3, taken from reference TRBV12-5 and TRBJ1-5): DARVTQTPRHKVTEMGQEVTMRCQPILGHNTVFWYRQTMMQGLELLAYFRNRAPLDDSGMPKDRFSAEMPDATLATLKIQPSEPRDSAVYFCASGLQVVQPQHFGDGTRLSIL.

This clone was seen only once. The J gene is TRBJ1-2, the V gene TRBV19; 10 bases are shared with TRBD1. With 8 bases clipped from V and 4 bases from J, the junction kept 7 bases outside the gene matches. Per germline, CDR1 LNHDA and CDR2 SQIVND (reference sequence). CDR3 length: 14 amino acids. As DNA, the CDR3 is TGTGCCAGTGCCGACAGGGGGCGTATCTATGGCTACACCTTC. Translation: CASADRGRIYGYTF.

The chain has TRBV6-5 and TRBJ1-5; D perhaps matches TRBD1 (5 bases). The CDR3 sequence is 14 residues long. Germline-derived CDR1 and CDR2 are MNHEY and SVGAGI. V was pared by 5 bases and J by 0 bases, with 8 bases between. The CDR3 here is CASSRGDSNQPQHF. The DNA for the CDR3 is TGTGCCAGCAGTCGGGGGGATAGCAATCAGCCCCAGCATTTT.

V is TRBV5-4 and J is TRBJ1-5; D perhaps matches TRBD1 (6 bases). With 4 bases removed from V and 3 bases from J, the gap between germline ends came to 17 bases. CDR1 is SGHNT, CDR2 YYREEE, per germline (reference sequence). The CDR3 is 16 amino acids. The CDR3 DNA follows: TGTGCCAGCAGCCTTATACAGGGAGAGAACAATCAGCCCCAGCATTTT. It encodes CASSLIQGENNQPQHF.

This chain uses TRBV16 with TRBJ2-7; D is perhaps TRBD1 (5 bases). CDR3 size: 16 residues. The V end was cut by 4 bases, the J end by 3 bases, with 19 bases between. The germline gives CDR1 KGHSY, CDR2 FQNENV. The CDR3 loop is CASSPSPQGFFYEQYF. CDR3 nucleotides: TGTGCCAGCAGCCCATCTCCCCAGGGTTTTTTCTACGAGCAGTACTTC.

A few counts support this clone. This rearrangement joins TRBV30 to TRBJ2-7; the match to TRBD2 covers 8 bases. CDR1 and CDR2 (germline): GTSNPN, SVGIG (reference sequence). After removal of 0 bases from V and 9 bases from J, the junction contained 7 bases not matched to a gene. The CDR3 covers 13 residues. CDR3 protein: CAWSVTGGALQYF. DNA for the CDR3: TGTGCCTGGAGTGTAACGGGAGGGGCGCTGCAGTACTTC.

This clone was detected a few times. This chain connects TRBV12-3 or TRBV12-4 to TRBJ2-1, with D maybe TRBD2 (6 bases). There are 12 residues in the CDR3. Trimming removed 2 bases from V and 12 bases from J, with 11 bases in between. CDR3: CASSLMGSGQFF. Here the CDR3 DNA reads TGTGCCAGCAGTTTAATGGGTAGCGGGCAGTTCTTC.

The chain employs TRBV18 and TRBJ2-3; perhaps TRBD2 as D (7 bases). V lost 3 bases, J lost 5 bases, and 24 bases lay in between. The germline V gene has CDR1 KGHSH and CDR2 LQKENI. The CDR3 extends over 18 amino acids. CDR3 DNA: TGTGCCAGCTCACCTGGTGGGGGGGCGCCTGGTGATGGAGATACGCAGTATTTT. Its protein is CASSPGGGAPGDGDTQYF.

The chain recombines TRBV7-8 with TRBJ1-1; TRBD1 might be the D (5 bases). V was shortened by 8 bases and J by 1 base, with 11 bases between the two germline ends. Germline V gene data show CDR1 as SGHVS and CDR2 as FQNEAQ. The CDR3 runs 13 residues. CDR3: CASRDSANTEAFF. CDR3 nucleotide sequence: TGTGCCAGCCGGGACTCGGCGAACACTGAAGCTTTCTTT.

This clone was seen a single time. V gene TRBV4-1 combines with J gene TRBJ1-6, with 7 bases lining up with TRBD1. Trimming removed 3 bases from V and 7 bases from J; junction bases left unmatched: 6. The CDR3 runs 15 residues. Germline V CDR1 and CDR2: MGHRA, YSYEKL. The CDR3 is CASSHPRGTNSPLHF. The CDR3 DNA is TGCGCCAGCAGCCACCCCAGGGGGACGAATTCACCCCTCCACTTT.

This chain connects TRBV5-6 to TRBJ1-3, with 10 bases that match TRBD1. The CDR3 length is 16 residues. Looked up from germline, CDR1 is SGHDT and CDR2 is YYEEEE. Trimming at V came to 2 bases and at J to 6 bases, leaving 8 bases not matched to a gene. CDR3 nucleotide sequence: TGTGCCAGCAGCTTAGTAGTGGGACAGGGGATAAACACCATATATTTT. This translates into CASSLVVGQGINTIYF.

This sequence joins TRBV13 and TRBJ2-6; 8 bases agree with TRBD1. Germline CDR1 is PRHDT and CDR2 is FYEKMQ (reference sequence). The V gene end was trimmed by 0 bases and the J gene end by 3 bases; junction bases not matched to a gene: 4. This CDR3 comprises 17 residues. In nucleotides, the CDR3 is TGTGCCAGCAGCTTAGGACAGGGGGTAGGTGGGGCCAACGTCCTGACTTTC. This encodes CASSLGQGVGGANVLTF.

The chain joins TRBV11-2 to TRBJ2-7; D might be TRBD2 (6 bases). The CDR3 has 12 amino acids. The ends were cut back, 3 bases at V and 5 bases at J, with 8 bases in the middle. Germline V CDR1 and CDR2: SGHAT, FQNNGV. CDR3 sequence (DNA): TGTGCCAGCAGCTTTGGGGGGAACGAGCAGTACTTC. Its protein product is CASSFGGNEQYF.

This clone was seen a handful of times. The chain joins TRBV5-1 to TRBJ2-7; a weak D match, TRBD1 (6 bases). From germline, CDR1 is SGHRS and CDR2 YFSETQ. The length of the CDR3 is 13 residues. The V and J ends lost 2 bases and 7 bases respectively, with 13 bases between them. In DNA, the CDR3 is TGCGCCAGCAGCTTTGACAGGACTGGGGAGCAGTACTTC. As protein: CASSFDRTGEQYF.

This chain links TRBV11-2 with TRBJ2-1; D ambiguous. The V end was cut by 0 bases, the J end by 10 bases, with 13 bases between. The V gene's germline CDR1 is SGHAT and CDR2 FQNNGV. There are 14 residues in the CDR3. CDR3 loop: CASSLDLGSREQFF. The DNA of the CDR3 is TGTGCCAGCAGCTTAGACCTAGGTTCGCGGGAGCAGTTCTTC.